What follows describes a single T cell receptor beta chain. Its antigen remains unknown. cDNA libraries of TCR beta carried unique molecular identifiers. TCRdb reprocessed the PCR reads via MiXCR and lists one record per CDR3 protein. The data hold about 620,000 distinct CDR3 sequences, with roughly 40% observed a single time. The CDR3 length is 14 residues. Germline V gene sequence: CDR1 SGHTA, CDR2 FQGNSA. The V gene lost 2 bases and the J gene lost 0 bases, with 7 bases spanning the gap. The sample is drawn from a study of post-analysis software for immune sequencing data. Regarding the study as a whole: Samples from one preparation batch, clustered by F measure, grouped strongly together. Comparison of patients with controls showed a handful of TRBV segments more frequent in patients, TRBV5-6, TRBV5-1 and TRBV20-1 among them.

The source material was blood. The clonotype comes from a girl between 10 and 17 years old with multiple sclerosis. The chain employs TRBV7-2 and TRBJ1-1; D unresolved. The CDR3 here is CASSLMGLNTEAFF. CDR3 in DNA: TGTGCCAGCAGCTTAATGGGCCTGAACACTGAAGCTTTCTTT.